This TCR beta chain was obtained from a study of blood T cell repertoires in COVID-19. Study-wide background: Collection of acute and convalescent COVID-19 samples took place in the United States, Italy and Spain. PBMCs, B-cell-depleted T cells, or T cells were the source of the cDNA or gDNA that made up the material.

Original processing methods: Amplification of reference gene primers was used by the study to estimate nucleated cell counts. Here immunoSEQ multiplex PCR was the method, and the copy in TCRdb shows in-frame clones only, minus some. V and J calls and clone size are copied from that table; D and trimming were computed from the DNA. Among 200,000 to 300,000 clones listed, approximately 86% were seen once. CDR3 size: 14 residues. J lost 5 bases, V lost 7 bases, and 7 bases had no gene match. Germline assignment: CDR1 SNHLY and CDR2 FYNNEI. This chain joins TRBV2 and TRBJ2-5; the match to TRBD1 covers 10 bases. Sequenced input: peripheral blood. The sequence derives from a woman under 40 who had recovered from COVID-19. For the CDR3, the DNA is TGTGCCAGCAAGACGACAGGGGGCTATGAGACCCAGTACTTC. It codes for CASKTTGGYETQYF.